Listed below are T cell receptor beta chains from one sample, sequenced in a study of T cells in Graves' hyperthyroidism and ophthalmopathy. MiXCR, run by TCRdb on the multiplex PCR reads, gives a single entry per CDR3 protein. The sample shows some 250,000 distinct CDR3 sequences, approximately 14% of them seen only once. The sequencing input was blood. The receptors were sampled from a woman aged 40-49 years with Graves' hyperthyroidism that later progressed to Graves' ophthalmopathy. Both conserved end residues are part of each CDR3. D genes are given only for firm matches. Clone size, where shown, is once, few, many, or a class for clones that have expanded.

len,d_gene,abundance,j_gene,v_gene,CDR3aa,CDR3nt
15,NA,few,TRBJ2-2,TRBV5-1,CASRRQGLFTGELFF,TGCGCCAGCAGGCGGCAGGGGCTTTTCACCGGGGAGCTGTTTTTT
16,NA,many,TRBJ1-6,TRBV28,CASSPVLSSYNSPLHF,TGTGCCAGCAGTCCAGTGTTGAGCTCCTATAATTCACCCCTCCACTTT
11,TRBD1,NA,TRBJ1-1,TRBV29-1,CSVHPRDSAFF,TGCAGCGTTCACCCGCGGGACAGCGCTTTCTTT
12,NA,many,TRBJ1-2,TRBV14,CASSQDSFGYTF,TGTGCCAGCAGCCAAGATTCGTTTGGCTACACCTTC
15,TRBD2,many,TRBJ2-1,TRBV15,CATSRDVGGLYEQFF,TGTGCCACCAGCAGAGATGTGGGAGGGCTCTATGAGCAGTTCTTC
13,NA,few,TRBJ2-7,TRBV7-7,CASSLAQGYEQYF,TGTGCTAGCAGCTTAGCACAGGGCTACGAGCAGTACTTC
16,TRBD2,NA,TRBJ2-1,TRBV5-1,CASSRGAGVSYNEQFF,TGCGCCAGCAGTCGGGGAGCGGGAGTGTCCTACAATGAGCAGTTCTTC
11,NA,few,TRBJ2-3,TRBV3-1,CASRRADTQCF,TGTGCCAGCCGGAGGGCAGATACGCAGTGTTTT
13,NA,many,TRBJ2-2,TRBV10-3,CAISEGHTGELFF,TGTGCCATCAGTGAGGGGCACACCGGGGAGCTGTTTTTT
14,TRBD2,few,TRBJ2-7,TRBV20-1,CSARSSGRDYEQYF,TGCAGTGCTAGATCTAGCGGGAGGGACTACGAGCAGTACTTC
18,NA,many,TRBJ1-4,TRBV27,CASSFPRDPPRTNEKLFF,TGTGCCAGCAGTTTTCCCCGGGACCCACCCCGGACTAATGAAAAACTGTTTTTT
14,NA,NA,TRBJ2-7,TRBV4-1,CASSQDLPGYEQYF,TGCGCCAGCAGCCAAGATCTTCCGGGATACGAGCAGTACTTC
15,TRBD2,many,TRBJ2-7,TRBV2,CATTLTGLATGEQYF,TGTGCCACAACTCTAACGGGACTAGCTACAGGGGAGCAGTACTTC
15,NA,NA,TRBJ1-1,TRBV28,CASRTAGSFNTEAFF,TGTGCCAGCAGGACTGCTGGCAGTTTCAACACTGAAGCTTTCTTT
15,NA,NA,TRBJ2-1,TRBV9,CASSVGAGSHNEQFF,TGTGCCAGCAGCGTAGGGGCAGGGTCACACAATGAGCAGTTCTTC
13,TRBD1,many,TRBJ2-7,TRBV28,CASSETGGDEQYF,TGTGCCAGCAGTGAGACAGGGGGCGACGAGCAGTACTTC
13,NA,many,TRBJ2-5,TRBV10-2,CASNKRLQETQYF,TGCGCCAGCAACAAGCGGCTACAAGAGACCCAGTACTTC
14,NA,many,TRBJ2-7,TRBV28,CASSSRLEGYEQYF,TGTGCCAGCAGTTCCCGCCTGGAAGGCTACGAGCAGTACTTC
14,NA,many,TRBJ2-1,TRBV20-1,CSARDFLAYNEQFF,TGCAGTGCTCGGGATTTTCTCGCCTACAATGAGCAGTTCTTC
16,NA,few,TRBJ1-2,TRBV27,CASSLYSGGRVGGHTF,TGTGCCAGCAGTTTATACTCTGGGGGGCGCGTTGGCGGCCACACCTTC
14,NA,NA,TRBJ1-1,TRBV5-5,CASSLDRVLTEAFF,TGTGCCAGCAGCTTGGACAGGGTACTCACTGAAGCTTTCTTT
15,TRBD2,few,TRBJ2-2,TRBV20-1,CSARWAGVPTGELFF,TGCAGTGCTAGATGGGCGGGAGTTCCCACCGGGGAGCTGTTTTTT
13,NA,many,TRBJ2-7,TRBV6-5,CASRSGDSYEQYF,TGTGCCAGCAGGTCGGGGGATTCCTACGAGCAGTACTTC
13,NA,few,TRBJ2-7,TRBV19,CASSHQRSYEQYF,TGTGCCAGTAGCCATCAGAGGAGCTACGAGCAGTACTTC
13,NA,NA,TRBJ1-6,TRBV30,CAARSGYNSPLHF,TGTGCCGCCCGTTCAGGTTATAATTCACCCCTCCACTTT